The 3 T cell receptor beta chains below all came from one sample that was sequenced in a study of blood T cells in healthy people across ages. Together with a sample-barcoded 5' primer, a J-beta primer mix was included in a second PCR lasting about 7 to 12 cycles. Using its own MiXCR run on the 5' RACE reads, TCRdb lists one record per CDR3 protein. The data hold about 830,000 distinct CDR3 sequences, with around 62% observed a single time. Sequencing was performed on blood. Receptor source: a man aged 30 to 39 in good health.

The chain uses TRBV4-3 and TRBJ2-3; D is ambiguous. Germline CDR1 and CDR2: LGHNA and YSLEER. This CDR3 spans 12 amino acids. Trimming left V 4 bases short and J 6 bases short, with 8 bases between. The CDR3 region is CASSRYPDTQYF. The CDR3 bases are TGCGCCAGCAGCCGGTATCCCGATACGCAGTATTTT.

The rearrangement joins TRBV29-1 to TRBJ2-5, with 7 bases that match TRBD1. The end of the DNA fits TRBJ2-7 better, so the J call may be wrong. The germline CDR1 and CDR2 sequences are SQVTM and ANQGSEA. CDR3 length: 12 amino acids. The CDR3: CSVLGQVYEQYF. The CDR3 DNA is TGCAGCGTTCTCGGACAGGTCTACGAGCAGTACTTC.

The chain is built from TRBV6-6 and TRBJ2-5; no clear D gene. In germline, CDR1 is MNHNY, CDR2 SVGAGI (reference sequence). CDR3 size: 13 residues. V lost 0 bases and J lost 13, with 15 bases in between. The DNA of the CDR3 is TGTGCCAGCAGTTACTCGGGTCTGGAAGGGCTGTACTTC. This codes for CASSYSGLEGLYF.